The 22 T cell receptor beta chains below come from one sample, sequenced in a study of lung T cells in sarcoidosis with Löfgren's syndrome. Using its own MiXCR run on the reads, TCRdb lists one record per CDR3 protein. The sample lists 7,000 to 9,000 distinct CDR3 sequences, around 21% occurring once. The sample taken for sequencing was CD4+ T cells from bronchoalveolar lavage fluid. All receptors come from a human donor with sarcoidosis (Löfgren's syndrome or another form), or a control subject (not recorded which).

This clonotype was recorded many times. This chain joins TRBV11-2 and TRBJ1-1; D is undetermined. Deletions cut 0 bases from V and 0 bases from J, with 8 bases between. Looked up from germline, CDR1 is SGHAT and CDR2 is FQNNGV. This CDR3 has 15 residues. CDR3: CASSLDTSMNTEAFF. CDR3 DNA: TGTGCCAGCAGCTTAGATACGAGTATGAACACTGAAGCTTTCTTT.

Note on this clonotype: A much larger clone sits a single nucleotide away, making a read error possible. The chain combines TRBV4-2 with TRBJ2-4, with D maybe TRBD1 (5 bases). Germline V CDR1 and CDR2: LGHNA, YNFKEQ. CDR3 length equals 13 residues. CDR3 protein: CVSSPSGHDIQYF. CDR3 nucleotides: TGTGTCAGCAGCCCCTCAGGGCATGACATTCAGTACTTC.

With respect to this clonotype: This could be a read error, since a much larger clone is one nucleotide away. This chain connects TRBV20-1 to TRBJ2-1; 11 nucleotides line up with TRBD2. Germline V CDR1 and CDR2: DFQATT, SNEGSKA (reference sequence). This CDR3 region has 14 residues. The CDR3, as DNA: TGCAGTGCTGTCGGGACTAGCGGCTACAATGAGCAGCTCTTC. Protein: CSAVGTSGYNEQLF.

Many counts were recorded for this clonotype. The genes are TRBV4-2 and TRBJ1-5; D is unclear. V was trimmed by 6 bases and J by 4 bases, leaving 16 bases between them. This CDR3 contains 15 residues. The germline V gene encodes CDR1 LGHNA and CDR2 YNFKEQ. CDR3 loop: CASRPNWDRNQPQHF. As DNA, the CDR3 is TGTGCCAGCAGGCCTAACTGGGATAGGAATCAGCCCCAGCATTTT.

With respect to this clonotype: This could be a read error, since a much larger clone is one nucleotide away. The rearrangement joins TRBV6-2 or TRBV6-3 to TRBJ1-1, with D possibly TRBD1 on 5 matching bases. The CDR3 has 15 amino acids. In germline, CDR1 is MNHEY, CDR2 SVGEGT. The CDR3 sequence: CASSPPGWGNTEASF. CDR3 bases: TGTGCCAGCAGCCCTCCAGGGTGGGGGAACACTGAAGCTTCCTTT.

Of note for this clonotype: Possible read error: a much larger clone is one base away. The J gene is TRBJ2-3, the V gene TRBV27; the D is unclear. The germline gives CDR1 MNHEY, CDR2 SMNVEV (reference sequence). There are 14 residues in the CDR3. Trimming took off 3 bases at V and 1 base at J, with 8 bases between the two ends. The DNA for the CDR3 is TGTGCCAGCAGTTTCAGGACGGGCACAGATACGCAGTATTTT. The encoded protein is CASSFRTGTDTQYF.

A note on this clonotype: Possible read error: a much larger clone is one base away. The rearrangement uses TRBV3-1 and TRBJ2-3; TRBD1 or TRBD2 may be the D gene (5 bases each). CDR3 length: 15 residues. Germline CDR1 reads LGHDT; CDR2 reads YNNKEL (reference sequence). The DNA for the CDR3 is TGTGCCGGCAGCCCGGGGCACGGGTCCACAGATACGCAGTATTTT. Its protein product is CAGSPGHGSTDTQYF.

V gene TRBV5-1 combines with J gene TRBJ1-2; TRBD1 is a possible D gene (5 bases). V lost 1 base, J lost 8 bases, and 15 bases lay in between. Germline V CDR1 and CDR2: SGHRS, YFSETQ. The CDR3 covers 14 residues. The CDR3 sequence is CASSLLGDSVGYTF. The CDR3 DNA sequence: TGCGCCAGCAGCTTGCTGGGGGACTCGGTAGGCTACACCTTC.

Of note for this clonotype: A read error is possible here, since a much larger clone lies one base away. J is TRBJ2-7 and V is TRBV5-4; 13 nucleotides align to TRBD2. Trimming cost V 6 bases and J 7 bases; bases outside gene matches: 10. This CDR3 contains 15 residues. Germline CDR1 and CDR2: SGHNT and YYREEE (reference sequence). CDR3 region: CASNPRTSGGVEQYF. CDR3 sequence (DNA): TGTGCCAGCAACCCCCGGACTAGCGGGGGTGTAGAGCAGTACTTC.

This clonotype ranks as medium-sized. This chain joins TRBV6-6 and TRBJ1-5; D not resolved. V was trimmed by 0 bases and J by 5 bases, leaving 11 bases between them. The germline V gene encodes CDR1 MNHNY and CDR2 SVGAGI (reference sequence). The CDR3 runs to 15 residues. The CDR3 loop reads CASSYSTGTDQPQHF. Here the CDR3 DNA reads TGTGCCAGCAGTTACTCAACGGGAACGGATCAGCCCCAGCATTTT.

This clonotype was counted between two and nine times. The V gene is TRBV28, the J gene TRBJ1-2; D may be TRBD1 (5 bases). Germline CDR1 and CDR2: MDHEN and SYDVKM. CDR3 length equals 13 residues. V lost 6 bases to trimming and J lost 2 bases, with 10 bases between them. CDR3 loop: CASRTGRNYGYTF. CDR3 in DNA: TGTGCCAGCAGGACGGGACGGAACTATGGCTACACCTTC.

This clonotype was found many times. The rearrangement links TRBV20-1 to TRBJ1-1, with TRBD1 matching over 7 bases. The V gene's germline CDR1 is DFQATT and CDR2 SNEGSKA (reference sequence). V lost 0 bases to trimming and J lost 3 bases; unmatched junction nucleotides: 4. The CDR3 extends over 14 amino acids. The CDR3 sequence: CSARDRGLDTEAFF. The CDR3 nucleotides read TGCAGTGCTAGAGATAGGGGGCTAGACACTGAAGCTTTCTTT.

Worth noting for this clonotype: This may be a read error, as it is one base from a much larger clone. This chain joins TRBV19 and TRBJ1-5, with 9 bases aligning to TRBD1. The CDR3 sequence is 15 residues long. Germline assignment: CDR1 LNHDA and CDR2 SQIVND (reference sequence). Written as DNA, the CDR3 is TGTGCCAGTAGTACTGGGACAGGGCAAAATCGGCCCCAGCATTTT. Translation gives CASSTGTGQNRPQHF.

The genes are TRBV4-1 and TRBJ1-4; D gene unclear. The CDR3 length is 15 residues. V was trimmed by 4 bases and J by 0 bases, leaving 9 bases between them. Germline V CDR1 and CDR2: MGHRA, YSYEKL. CDR3 DNA: TGCGCCAGCAGCCGAGGCTCTTCAACTAATGAAAAACTGTTTTTT. Translated, it gives CASSRGSSTNEKLFF.

This clonotype was seen more than once but under ten times. The CDR3 end shows no conserved phenylalanine or tryptophan, and so a read error is likely. This chain's CDR3 is CSAPRTSGAPQETQYL. The CDR3 nucleotides are TGCAGTGCGCCTAGGACTAGCGGGGCACCCCAAGAGACCCAGTACCTC. The chain combines TRBV20-1 with TRBJ2-5, with 12 positions matching TRBD2. V trimming: 6 bases; J trimming: 1 base; junction bases outside the gene matches: 9. The germline V gene encodes CDR1 DFQATT and CDR2 SNEGSKA (reference sequence). This CDR3 has 16 amino acids.

The gene calls are TRBV7-9 and TRBJ1-4, with D uncertain. The CDR3 has 11 amino acids. V lost 4 bases to trimming and J lost 4 bases, with 1 base between them. Germline V gene lookup returns CDR1 SEHNR and CDR2 FQNEAQ (reference sequence). The CDR3 loop is CASSYNEKLFF. The DNA for the CDR3 is TGTGCCAGCAGCTATAATGAAAAACTGTTTTTT.

This clonotype was seen a handful of times. The V and J genes are TRBV5-1 and TRBJ2-5, with 10 positions matching TRBD1. CDR3 length: 14 residues. Germline CDR1 SGHRS, CDR2 YFSETQ. The V and J ends lost 5 bases and 2 bases, in that order; junction bases with no gene match: 3. The DNA of the CDR3 is TGCGCCAGCAGAGGACAGGGGGGTCAAGAGACCCAGTACTTC. Protein sequence: CASRGQGGQETQYF.

V is TRBV5-1 and J is TRBJ2-1, with D perhaps TRBD1 or TRBD2 (6 bases each). CDR3 length: 14 amino acids. V lost 2 bases, J lost 8 bases, and 14 bases lay in between. Germline-derived CDR1 and CDR2 are SGHRS and YFSETQ. The CDR3 sequence is CASSLGGREDEQFF. For the CDR3, the DNA is TGCGCCAGCAGCTTAGGGGGGCGCGAGGATGAGCAGTTCTTC.

Worth noting for this clonotype: A much larger clone lies a single base off, so this may be a read error. V gene TRBV6-1 combines with J gene TRBJ2-3; weak D call: TRBD2 (6 bases). CDR1 and CDR2 (germline): MNHNS, SASEGT. The CDR3 has 14 amino acids. The CDR3 is CASLRPGGADTRYF. In DNA, the CDR3 is TGTGCCAGCCTCCGCCCAGGAGGGGCAGATACGCGGTATTTT.

The V call is TRBV18, the J call TRBJ1-3; D is ambiguous. The V end was cut by 3 bases, the J end by 0 bases, with 3 bases between. CDR1 KGHSH and CDR2 LQKENI come from the germline V gene. The CDR3 sequence is 13 residues long. The CDR3 region is CASSPNSGNTIYF. CDR3 in DNA: TGTGCCAGCTCACCGAACTCTGGAAACACCATATATTTT. Based on the CDR3 plus reference TRBV18 and TRBJ1-3, the full variable domain is NAGVMQNPRHLVRRRGQEARLRCSPMKGHSHVYWYRQLPEEGLKFMVYLQKENIIDESGMPKERFSAEFPKEGPSILRIQQVVRGDSAAYFCASSPNSGNTIYFGEGSWLTVV.

This clonotype showed up many times. The chain combines TRBV3-1 with TRBJ1-1, with D perhaps TRBD1 (5 bases). The V end lost 1 base, the J end lost 0 bases, and 12 bases lay between the germline ends. Germline CDR1 LGHDT, CDR2 YNNKEL (reference sequence). CDR3 length: 16 residues. The CDR3 loop is CASSQGGWMMNTEAFF. For the CDR3, the DNA is TGTGCCAGCAGCCAAGGGGGCTGGATGATGAACACTGAAGCTTTCTTT.

Regarding this clonotype: An end of the junction differs from the germline gene, which may be a read error. The chain couples TRBV5-4 to TRBJ2-3, with a possible D match to TRBD2 (5 bases). Germline-derived CDR1 and CDR2 are SGHNT and YYREEE (reference sequence). This CDR3 has 14 residues. CDR3 sequence reads: CASSAGADSDTHYF. The CDR3, as DNA: TGTGCCAGCAGCGCAGGAGCGGACTCAGATACGCATTATTTT.